This TCR beta chain was recovered during a study of a mutant IDH1 vaccine in newly diagnosed glioma. The CDR3 consists of 13 residues. The V and J ends lost 0 bases and 2 bases respectively, with 7 bases between them. Germline values: CDR1 GTSNPN, CDR2 SVGIG (reference sequence). Generated by immunoSEQ multiplex PCR, the TCRdb table keeps only in-frame clones and is missing some. The sample lists around 60,000 clones, about four fifths seen once, with less than 7% in the top ten. A word on this clone: Its antigen is unidentified.

This sample's time point: week 35, safety follow-up. The content of each vaccine dose was 300 ug of mutant IDH1 20-mer peptide, and topical imiquimod accompanied it. During weeks 1, 3, 5, 7, 11, 15, 19 and 23, patients received eight vaccinations. The starting material was PBMCs, obtained from a glioma patient whose treatment included an IDH1 peptide vaccine. This clonotype originated in a man aged 40-49 years with glioma. This chain uses TRBV30 with TRBJ2-5; D is unresolved. CDR3 protein: CAWSVISQETQYF. The CDR3 DNA sequence: TGTGCCTGGAGTGTCATTAGTCAAGAGACCCAGTACTTC.